What follows are 18 T cell receptor beta chains derived from one specimen sequenced in a study of metastatic and nonmetastatic thyroid tumors. Thyroid surgery was performed in patients who had received no treatment beforehand. TCRdb re-analyzed the PCR reads through MiXCR. The sample holds approximately 31,000 clones, approximately 29% seen once. Sequencing was performed on blood. Receptors originate from a female donor with papillary thyroid cancer or a benign thyroid nodule (not recorded which). Some clones in this sample may be carry-over from other donors' samples.

This clone was seen a handful of times. The chain uses TRBV6-1 and TRBJ2-7, with D perhaps matching TRBD1 or TRBD2 (5 bases each). V lost 7 bases, J lost 1 base, and 11 bases lay in between. Germline lookup yields CDR1 MNHNS and CDR2 SASEGT. The CDR3 runs 13 residues. CDR3 loop: CASTQGASYEQYF. CDR3 nucleotides: TGTGCCAGCACCCAGGGAGCTTCCTACGAGCAGTACTTC.

This clone occurred many times. The chain employs TRBV3-1 and TRBJ2-1; TRBD2 matches 14 bases. The CDR3 sequence is 16 residues long. V lost 3 bases to trimming and J lost 9 bases; unmatched junction nucleotides: 7. Per germline, CDR1 LGHDT and CDR2 YNNKEL (reference sequence). CDR3 amino acids: CASSQGTSGSYGEQFF. CDR3 nucleotides: TGTGCCAGCAGCCAGGGGACTAGCGGGAGTTATGGTGAGCAGTTCTTC.

Only a few counts were recorded for this clone. The rearrangement uses TRBV6-1 and TRBJ2-2, with 8 bases lining up with TRBD1. The ends lost 6 bases at V and 1 base at J; junction bases unmatched: 4. CDR3 length: 15 amino acids. The germline V gene has CDR1 MNHNS and CDR2 SASEGT. The CDR3, as DNA: TGTGCCAGCAGACGAGGACAGGGGAACACCGGGGAGCTGTTTTTT. Protein: CASRRGQGNTGELFF.

This clone was found a few times. The V gene is TRBV6-1, the J gene TRBJ2-7, with D possibly matching TRBD1 (6 bases). Germline CDR1 MNHNS, CDR2 SASEGT. Trimming took 6 bases from V and 4 from J, leaving 19 bases between them. This CDR3 spans 15 amino acids. The DNA of the CDR3 is TGTGCCAGCAGAGAGACAGGAACAAGTGGGTACGAGCAGTACTTC. Translated: CASRETGTSGYEQYF.

This clone has a count of ten or more. The chain is built from TRBV20-1 and TRBJ2-5, with 9 bases matching TRBD2. Germline V gene sequence: CDR1 DFQATT, CDR2 SNEGSKA (reference sequence). With V trimmed by 3 bases and J by 5 bases, 7 bases remained unmatched. CDR3 length equals 14 residues. The CDR3 spells CSARAGGPEETQYF. The CDR3 bases are TGCAGTGCTAGGGCGGGAGGGCCTGAGGAGACCCAGTACTTC.

This clone has only a few counts. DNA of the CDR3: TGTGCCACAGAACAGGGTGACACCATATATTTT. Translated: CATEQGDTIYF. The rearrangement links TRBV19 to TRBJ1-3; maybe TRBD1 (6 bases). V was cut by 10 bases and J by 8 bases, with 12 bases left in between. The CDR3 consists of 11 residues. Germline lookup yields CDR1 LNHDA and CDR2 SQIVND (reference sequence).

This clone was found many times. The chain has TRBV7-9 and TRBJ2-1; D is unclear. V was shortened by 2 bases and J by 6 bases, with 20 bases between the two germline ends. The CDR3 contains 17 residues. Germline-derived CDR1 and CDR2 are SEHNR and FQNEAQ (reference sequence). The CDR3: CASSLFESEGLTNEQFF. The CDR3 bases are TGTGCCAGCAGCTTATTCGAGTCAGAAGGGTTAACCAATGAGCAGTTCTTC.

In this sample, this clone turned up many times. V usage is TRBV20-1 and J usage is TRBJ2-7; D might be TRBD2 (6 bases). The CDR3 is 12 amino acids. Germline CDR1 and CDR2: DFQATT and SNEGSKA (reference sequence). V lost 1 base, J lost 12 bases, and 16 bases lay in between. The CDR3 coding sequence is TGCAGTGCTAGAGTCGGTAGCGGAGTAACGTACTTC. Its protein product is CSARVGSGVTYF.

This clone was seen a handful of times. The chain recombines TRBV24-1 with TRBJ2-1; 8 bases map to TRBD2. The CDR3 is made up of 16 amino acids. The trim removed 1 base at V and 7 bases at J, leaving 8 bases unmatched. Germline CDR1 reads KGHDR; CDR2 reads SFDVKD. Written as DNA, the CDR3 is TGTGCCACCAGTGATTTAGGATCGGGAGGGCAGAATGAGCAGTTCTTC. The encoded protein is CATSDLGSGGQNEQFF.

This clone was observed many times. The V and J genes are TRBV5-6 and TRBJ1-2, with 7 bases fitting TRBD1. The germline gives CDR1 SGHDT, CDR2 YYEEEE. Germline trimming cut 5 bases from V and 3 bases from J; bases unmatched to any gene: 7. The CDR3 has 14 amino acids. CDR3 bases: TGTGCCAGCAGTCCTACAGGGGCCCACTATGGCTACACCTTC. It specifies CASSPTGAHYGYTF.

V usage is TRBV6-1 and J usage is TRBJ1-5; D is ambiguous. This CDR3 has 13 residues. Deletions cut 7 bases from V and 2 bases from J, with 9 bases between. In germline, CDR1 is MNHNS, CDR2 SASEGT. CDR3 DNA: TGTGCCAGCATCAAGATAGGCAATCAGCCCCAGCATTTT. Translation: CASIKIGNQPQHF.

This clone has ten or more counts. The J gene is TRBJ2-1, the V gene TRBV15; 11 positions agree with TRBD2. CDR1 and CDR2 from the germline V gene are LNHNV and YYDKDF (reference sequence). CDR3 size: 16 residues. V lost 4 bases to trimming and J lost 6 bases; unmatched junction nucleotides: 8. The CDR3, as DNA: TGTGCCACCAGCACCCCCGGGACTAGCGGCCCCAATGAGCAGTTCTTC. Its translation: CATSTPGTSGPNEQFF.

The genes are TRBV2 and TRBJ2-3, with TRBD2 as a possible D gene (5 bases). The CDR3 runs to 19 residues. Germline V gene data show CDR1 as SNHLY and CDR2 as FYNNEI. V was clipped by 1 base and J by 1 base, with 21 bases between them. This CDR3 is CASSEGVALTSEGTDTQYF. The CDR3 bases are TGTGCCAGCAGTGAAGGTGTAGCCCTCACTTCGGAGGGCACAGATACGCAGTATTTT.

This clone was detected ten times or more. The rearrangement uses TRBV29-1 and TRBJ2-1, with 8 bases aligning to TRBD2. J lost 4 bases, V lost 6 bases, and 8 bases had no gene match. Germline V gives CDR1 SQVTM, CDR2 ANQGSEA. The CDR3 runs to 14 residues. The CDR3 here is CSVGGGGSYNEQFF. CDR3 nucleotide sequence: TGCAGCGTCGGGGGGGGGGGATCTTACAATGAGCAGTTCTTC.

V is TRBV6-2 or TRBV6-3 and J is TRBJ1-2; 10 nucleotides match TRBD1. CDR1 and CDR2 (germline): MNHEY, SVGEGT. The CDR3 consists of 16 residues. J lost 4 bases, V lost 0 bases, and 5 bases had no gene match. This chain's CDR3 is CASSYSRTGGSYGYTF. CDR3 nucleotide sequence: TGTGCCAGCAGTTACTCGCGGACAGGGGGTAGCTATGGCTACACCTTC.

The chain joins TRBV3-1 to TRBJ1-2; the D gene is possibly TRBD1 (6 bases). From germline, CDR1 is LGHDT and CDR2 YNNKEL (reference sequence). The germline V and J ends were trimmed by 4 bases and 7 bases, with 10 bases remaining between them. CDR3 length: 12 residues. The CDR3 loop is CASSLRTAGYTF. The CDR3 region has the DNA TGTGCCAGCAGCCTGAGGACAGCTGGCTACACCTTC.

The rearrangement joins TRBV3-1 to TRBJ2-5; D not resolved. Germline values: CDR1 LGHDT, CDR2 YNNKEL (reference sequence). This CDR3 comprises 14 residues. The ends were cut back, 2 bases at V and 5 bases at J, with 12 bases in the middle. For the CDR3, the DNA is TGTGCCAGCAGCCAATTTATGGCTGCTGAGACCCAGTACTTC. Translating gives CASSQFMAAETQYF.

This clone was observed a few times. With a much larger clone just one base away, this may be a read error. CDR3 coding DNA: TGTACCAGCAGCCAGCGCAGGAGTCCCTACGAGCAGTACTTC. Translated, it gives CTSSQRRSPYEQYF. The chain uses TRBV3-1 and TRBJ2-7; no clear D. The CDR3 is 14 amino acids. Germline V lookup: CDR1 LGHDT, CDR2 YNNKEL (reference sequence).